Each of the 9 T cell receptor beta chains below was sequenced from the same sample in a study of shared clonotypes between healthy human individuals. Naive CD8 cells were CD45RO-negative, positively selected for CCR7, excluding terminally differentiated effector memory CD45RA+ cells. Data came from immunoSEQ multiplex PCR; TCRdb stores just in-frame clones and leaves some out. The sample has around 600,000 clones, roughly 95% seen once. Material for sequencing was naive CD8+ T cells sorted from blood. The origin of the receptors is a young woman in good health.

The chain carries TRBV7-2 and TRBJ1-1; TRBD1 agrees at 7 bases. The V segment lost 6 bases and the J segment 4 bases; nucleotides outside the gene matches: 11. This CDR3 is 15 amino acids long. Per germline, CDR1 SGHTA and CDR2 FQGNSA. CDR3 in amino acids: CASRSGDRDFTEAFF. Here the CDR3 DNA reads TGTGCCAGCAGGTCAGGAGACAGGGATTTCACTGAAGCTTTCTTT. The full variable domain, in which reference TRBV7-2 and TRBJ1-1 provide the parts outside the CDR3, is GAGVSQSPSNKVTEKGKDVELRCDPISGHTALYWYRQSLGQGLEFLIYFQGNSAPDKSGLPSDRFSAERTGGSVSTLTIQRTQQEDSAVYLCASRSGDRDFTEAFFGQGTRLTVV.

The CDR3 sequence: CASSVHPKNTEAFF. The DNA for the CDR3 is TGTGCCAGCAGTGTACATCCTAAGAACACTGAAGCTTTCTTT. The chain has TRBV27 and TRBJ1-1; no clear D gene. Trimming shortened V by 5 bases and J by 1 base, and 11 bases separated the two germline ends. This CDR3 is built from 14 residues. CDR1 is MNHEY, CDR2 SMNVEV, per germline (reference sequence).

This CDR3 is CAWSVGWGRDTEAFF. For the CDR3, the DNA is TGTGCCTGGAGTGTAGGCTGGGGCAGGGACACTGAAGCTTTCTTT. This sequence joins TRBV30 and TRBJ1-1; weak D call: TRBD1 (5 bases). Looked up from germline, CDR1 is GTSNPN and CDR2 is SVGIG (reference sequence). The CDR3 has 15 amino acids. With 0 bases removed from V and 3 bases from J, the gap between germline ends came to 14 bases.

J is TRBJ2-7 and V is TRBV19; D is ambiguous. The CDR3 runs 15 residues. Germline lookup yields CDR1 LNHDA and CDR2 SQIVND (reference sequence). V gave up 8 bases and J gave up 4 bases, with 21 bases separating them. CDR3 in DNA: TGTGCCAGTGCGTGGGTATTGGGGTCGGAGTACGAGCAGTACTTC. This codes for CASAWVLGSEYEQYF.

The J gene is TRBJ1-1, the V gene TRBV6-5; D is unclear. The germline V gene has CDR1 MNHEY and CDR2 SVGAGI. This CDR3 is 13 amino acids long. Between the trimmed V and J ends, which lost 4 bases and 7 bases, there was a span of 13 bases. This CDR3 reads CASSSIGVGEAFF. The CDR3 bases are TGTGCCAGCAGTTCTATCGGGGTCGGTGAAGCTTTCTTT.

The chain carries TRBV10-3 and TRBJ2-7; TRBD2 agrees at 8 bases. Germline assignment: CDR1 ENHRY and CDR2 SYGVKD. J lost 4 bases, V lost 8 bases, and 7 bases had no gene match. CDR3 length equals 13 residues. The DNA for the CDR3 is TGTGCCATCGCAGCGGGAGATTCTTACGAGCAGTACTTC. It yields the protein CAIAAGDSYEQYF.

The J gene is TRBJ2-1, the V gene TRBV9; 7 nucleotides line up with TRBD2. CDR1 and CDR2 from the germline V gene are SGDLS and YYNGEE. The J segment lost 6 bases and the V segment lost 1 base, leaving 16 bases of the junction unmatched. The CDR3 consists of 18 residues. This CDR3 is CASSVSGAVSPAGNEQFF. CDR3 DNA: TGTGCCAGCAGCGTAAGCGGGGCCGTTTCGCCGGCGGGCAATGAGCAGTTCTTC.

The genes are TRBV6-5 and TRBJ2-7, with unresolved D. Germline CDR1 MNHEY, CDR2 SVGAGI. V gave up 7 bases and J gave up 5 bases, with 9 bases separating them. The CDR3 loop spans 11 amino acids. As DNA, the CDR3 is TGTGCCAGCATGAACAGTCACGAGCAGTACTTC. Encoded protein: CASMNSHEQYF.

The chain uses TRBV7-8 and TRBJ1-5; D remains ambiguous. The V gene lost 4 bases and the J gene lost 9 bases, with 13 bases spanning the gap. The CDR3 runs 13 residues. CDR1 and CDR2 (germline): SGHVS, FQNEAQ. CDR3 region: CASSYRPSWPQHF. CDR3 DNA: TGTGCCAGCAGCTACCGACCGTCGTGGCCCCAGCATTTT.